The 18 T cell receptor beta chains presented below share a single source sample, sequenced in a study of technical replicates of blood from a few donors. Here immunoSEQ multiplex PCR was the method, and the copy in TCRdb shows in-frame clones only, minus some. The sample lists some 80,000 clones, 95% to 98% occurring once. Sample: T cells isolated from PBMCs. These receptors were collected from a human donor in good health.

V is TRBV7-9 and J is TRBJ2-7; D possibly corresponds to TRBD1 (5 bases). The germline gives CDR1 SEHNR, CDR2 FQNEAQ (reference sequence). There are 14 residues in the CDR3. V gave up 4 bases and J gave up 4 bases, with 14 bases separating them. Here the CDR3 reads CASSSWTPDYEQYF. CDR3 coding DNA: TGTGCCAGCAGCTCTTGGACACCCGATTACGAGCAGTACTTC.

This chain uses TRBV7-9 with TRBJ2-7; TRBD1 might be the D (5 bases). Germline V lookup: CDR1 SEHNR, CDR2 FQNEAQ (reference sequence). V lost 5 bases and J 6 bases, leaving 11 bases between the germline ends. The length of the CDR3 is 12 residues. Written as DNA, the CDR3 is TGTGCCAGCAGCCAGGACACGGTCGAGCAGTACTTC. This sequence encodes CASSQDTVEQYF.

V gene TRBV7-8 combines with J gene TRBJ2-7, with D hard to call. V shed 6 bases and J shed 0 bases, with 9 bases lying between them. Germline CDR1 and CDR2: SGHVS and FQNEAQ. The length of the CDR3 is 13 residues. CDR3 coding DNA: TGTGCCAGCAGATACACGGGCTCCTACGAGCAGTACTTC. It codes for CASRYTGSYEQYF.

V gene TRBV6-4 combines with J gene TRBJ1-1, with 11 bases lining up with TRBD1. V was pared by 5 bases and J by 4 bases, with 3 bases of the junction left unmatched. In germline, CDR1 is MRHNA, CDR2 SNTAGT. This CDR3 region has 14 residues. The CDR3 loop is CASSTGTGGTEAFF. CDR3 DNA: TGTGCCAGCAGTACCGGGACAGGGGGCACTGAAGCTTTCTTT.

The gene calls are TRBV29-1 and TRBJ1-4, with a tentative D call TRBD1 (6 bases). The germline V gene has CDR1 SQVTM and CDR2 ANQGSEA. With 2 bases removed from V and 5 bases from J, the gap between germline ends came to 9 bases. The CDR3 is 13 amino acids. The CDR3 DNA sequence: TGCAGCGTTGAAACCAGGGGCAATGAAAAACTGTTTTTT. Its translation: CSVETRGNEKLFF. Full variable domain (remainder filled in from reference TRBV29-1 and TRBJ1-4): SAVISQKPSRDICQRGTSLTIQCQVDSQVTMMFWYRQQPGQSLTLIATANQGSEATYESGFVIDKFPISRPNLTFSTLTVSNMSPEDSSIYLCSVETRGNEKLFFGSGTQLSVL.

The chain is built from TRBV7-9 and TRBJ1-1; the D gene is possibly TRBD1 (5 bases). V lost 1 base and J 4 bases, leaving 7 bases between the germline ends. The CDR3 contains 13 residues. Germline values: CDR1 SEHNR, CDR2 FQNEAQ (reference sequence). The CDR3: CASSLGGGTEAFF. The CDR3 DNA reads TGTGCCAGCAGCTTAGGGGGGGGCACTGAAGCTTTCTTT.

The chain links TRBV10-1 to TRBJ2-3, with 7 bases that match TRBD2. CDR3 length equals 16 residues. The V segment lost 2 bases and the J segment 1 base; nucleotides outside the gene matches: 6. Germline-derived CDR1 and CDR2 are WNHNN and SYGVQD (reference sequence). The DNA of the CDR3 is TGCGCCAGCAGTGAGCCTCGGGAGGACCGCACAGATACGCAGTATTTT. It specifies CASSEPREDRTDTQYF.

The rearrangement links TRBV28 to TRBJ1-5; 9 bases match TRBD1. The V and J ends lost 6 bases and 7 bases, in that order; junction bases with no gene match: 10. This CDR3 is 15 amino acids long. Germline loops: CDR1 MDHEN, CDR2 SYDVKM. The CDR3 reads CASSPPRQGGQPQHF. DNA for the CDR3: TGTGCCAGCAGCCCGCCCCGACAGGGGGGGCAGCCCCAGCATTTT.

The chain links TRBV5-1 to TRBJ2-5, with D unresolved. The CDR3 extends over 14 amino acids. CDR1 and CDR2 (germline): SGHRS, YFSETQ. Trimming cost V 1 base and J 5 bases, with 12 bases left between them. DNA for the CDR3: TGCGCCAGCAGCTTGTATACGGGTAGGGAGACCCAGTACTTC. It codes for CASSLYTGRETQYF.

This chain uses TRBV7-8 with TRBJ2-7; TRBD2 aligns across 9 bases. Trimming at V came to 4 bases and at J to 3 bases, leaving 10 bases not matched to a gene. The CDR3 spans 16 residues. CDR1 is SGHVS and CDR2 is FQNEAQ in the germline V gene. The CDR3 bases are TGTGCCAGCAGCTCAGATAGCGGGGGAACCTTCTACGAGCAGTACTTC. Its translation is CASSSDSGGTFYEQYF.

The V and J genes are TRBV5-6 and TRBJ1-5; TRBD1 might be the D (5 bases). Germline V gene sequence: CDR1 SGHDT, CDR2 YYEEEE. V was clipped by 0 bases and J by 3 bases, with 7 bases between them. This CDR3 spans 14 amino acids. DNA of the CDR3: TGTGCCAGCAGCTTGGGACAGCACAATCAGCCCCAGCATTTT. This codes for CASSLGQHNQPQHF.

This sequence joins TRBV6-6 and TRBJ1-3, with D hard to call. The CDR3 is 15 residues long. V shed 8 bases and J shed 0 bases, with 14 bases lying between them. CDR1 is MNHNY and CDR2 is SVGAGI in the germline V gene (reference sequence). As DNA, the CDR3 is TGTGCCAGCGGACCGGGGATAAGCTCTGGAAACACCATATATTTT. Translated: CASGPGISSGNTIYF.

The rearrangement uses TRBV10-1 and TRBJ2-5; D call uncertain. Germline values: CDR1 WNHNN, CDR2 SYGVQD (reference sequence). The CDR3 extends over 13 amino acids. V was trimmed by 3 bases and J by 5 bases, leaving 10 bases between them. CDR3 in amino acids: CASSEYPRETQYF. The CDR3 bases are TGCGCCAGCAGTGAATACCCCCGGGAGACCCAGTACTTC.

To note about this clone: The junction shows a germline mismatch at one end, possibly a read error. The chain recombines TRBV2 with TRBJ1-1, with TRBD1 matching over 7 bases. The CDR3 has 13 amino acids. Germline V gene lookup returns CDR1 SNHLY and CDR2 FYNNEI. Here the CDR3 DNA reads TGTGCCAGCAGACGACGACAGGGCGCTGAACCTTTCTTT. This gives the protein CASRRRQGAEPFF.

V is TRBV6-5 and J is TRBJ2-7, with D perhaps TRBD1 (5 bases). CDR3 size: 13 residues. The V end lost 6 bases, the J end lost 6 bases, and 15 bases lay between the germline ends. The V gene's germline CDR1 is MNHEY and CDR2 SVGAGI. This chain's CDR3 is CASRRDARGEQYF. The CDR3 coding sequence is TGTGCCAGCAGGCGAGATGCAAGGGGCGAGCAGTACTTC.

V usage is TRBV15 and J usage is TRBJ2-7; D is uncertain. The V gene's germline CDR1 is LNHNV and CDR2 YYDKDF (reference sequence). V was pared by 0 bases and J by 1 base, with 7 bases between. The length of the CDR3 is 14 residues. In DNA form, the CDR3 reads TGTGCCACCAGCAGAGATCTAGGTTCCTACGAGCAGTACTTC. Protein product: CATSRDLGSYEQYF.

The J gene is TRBJ1-1, the V gene TRBV6-5; D gene ambiguous. Germline V gene sequence: CDR1 MNHEY, CDR2 SVGAGI. CDR3 size: 11 residues. The germline V and J ends were trimmed by 5 bases and 5 bases, with 6 bases remaining between them. The CDR3 coding sequence is TGTGCCAGCAGTAGGGAGACTGAAGCTTTCTTT. Its translation is CASSRETEAFF.

The J gene is TRBJ2-3, the V gene TRBV11-2; TRBD1 agrees at 8 bases. This CDR3 is 16 amino acids long. The germline gives CDR1 SGHAT, CDR2 FQNNGV. J lost 5 bases, V lost 5 bases, and 12 bases had no gene match. The CDR3: CASSIGAGGRGDTQYF. In nucleotides, the CDR3 is TGTGCCAGCAGCATAGGGGCAGGGGGCAGGGGAGATACGCAGTATTTT.